This T cell receptor (beta chain) was identified in a study of TIL therapy for anti-PD-1-resistant metastatic lung cancer. The libraries were made with immunoSEQ v3. The repertoire was sequenced with immunoSEQ multiplex PCR; TCRdb's copy has only in-frame clones and lacks some. The sample has about 13,000 clones, less than 70% seen once; the top ten hold roughly 9%. Points from the study as a whole: Compared with baseline intratumoral T cells, expanded TIL cultures were more clonal and less diverse (around 6% vs 30%).

Time point noted: pre-treatment sample, taken before nivolumab and TIL therapy. The tumor samples were excised metastases, mostly pleural nodules or supraclavicular lymph nodes. Tumor harvest preceded PD-1/PD-L1 blockade, followed by nivolumab treatment. About this clone itself: The antigen is unknown.

Sequenced material: tumor tissue, taken at baseline. This sequence originates from a woman between 30 and 80 years old with non-small cell lung cancer.

The CDR3 nucleotides are TGTGCCAGCAGCTTACGGAGTGACGGTCGAGAGCAGTACTTC. Encoded protein: CASSLRSDGREQYF. The chain couples TRBV7-6 to TRBJ2-5; D is undetermined. Germline values: CDR1 SGHVS, CDR2 FNYEAQ. V lost 2 bases and J lost 11, with 18 bases in between. CDR3 length equals 14 residues.